This entry is about one TCR beta chain. No antigen is known for it. Treatment defined: oral pan-JAK inhibitor, 5-10 mg twice daily. The CDR3 covers 17 residues. Trimming cost V 1 base and J 7 bases; bases outside gene matches: 9. CDR1 is MGHRA, CDR2 YSYEKL, per germline. This sample was taken from a study of CD8+ T cells in alopecia areata. Study-level information: Using the percentage of affected scalp area, treated patients' severity was scored. Notes on the study in general: Scalp sequencing captures resident alphabeta T cells of normal skin too.

Investigators isolated RNA and reverse transcribed it into cDNA to act as the sequencing template. Libraries were prepared by immunoSEQ multiplex PCR; TCRdb keeps only in-frame clonotypes and omits some of them. This table has 200,000 to 250,000 clones, 40% to 45% appearing once. This receptor was taken from a human donor with alopecia areata. The rearrangement links TRBV4-1 to TRBJ2-1; 11 nucleotides line up with TRBD2. The sequencing here drew on CD4+ T cells sorted from blood, taken at approximately week 36, from a patient treated with tofacitinib. CDR3 region: CASSQVVSGRAGNEQFF. CDR3 coding DNA: TGCGCCAGCAGCCAAGTAGTTAGCGGGAGGGCCGGGAATGAGCAGTTCTTC.